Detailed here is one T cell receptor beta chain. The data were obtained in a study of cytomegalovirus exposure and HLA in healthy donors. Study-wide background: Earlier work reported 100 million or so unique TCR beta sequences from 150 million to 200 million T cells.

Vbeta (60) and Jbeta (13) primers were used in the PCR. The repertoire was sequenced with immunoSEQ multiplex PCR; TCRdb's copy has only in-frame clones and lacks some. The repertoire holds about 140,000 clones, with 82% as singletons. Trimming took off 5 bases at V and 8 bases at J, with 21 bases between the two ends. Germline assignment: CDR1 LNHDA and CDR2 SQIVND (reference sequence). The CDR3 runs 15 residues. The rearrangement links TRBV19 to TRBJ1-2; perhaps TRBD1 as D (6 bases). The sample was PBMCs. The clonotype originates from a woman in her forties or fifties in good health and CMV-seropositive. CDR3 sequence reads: CASSQIHSTGHGYTF. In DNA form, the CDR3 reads TGTGCCAGTAGTCAAATCCATTCAACAGGGCACGGCTACACCTTC.